These T cell receptor beta chains were read from a single sample in a study of blood T cell repertoires in COVID-19. Sequenced by immunoSEQ multiplex PCR; TCRdb stores in-frame clones only, minus some. The sample lists a few hundred thousand clones; 85% to 90% were seen once. The sample taken for sequencing was peripheral blood. Receptors were obtained from a man aged 18-30 years with active or convalescent COVID-19. Each CDR3 is given with its conserved first and last residue. The D gene is left open where the match is weak. Rows give clone size only sometimes, using once, few, many, or a class for an expanded clone.

clone_size,d_call,j_call,v_call,cdr3_nt,cdr3_aa
many,-,TRBJ2-1,TRBV21-1,TGTGCCAGACCCACCCGGGACTCGATCTACAATGAGCAGTTCTTC,CARPTRDSIYNEQFF
-,-,TRBJ1-1,TRBV19,TGTGCCAGTACCACGGGAGGGAGGGGTAACACTGAAGCTTTCTTT,CASTTGGRGNTEAFF
-,-,TRBJ1-5,TRBV30,TGTGCCTGGAGCCCACAGGTTTCTCAGCCCCAGCATTTT,CAWSPQVSQPQHF
once,-,TRBJ1-2,TRBV12-3/TRBV12-4,TGTGCCAGCAACAATGGACTTCGGGAAGGCTACACCTTC,CASNNGLREGYTF
once,-,TRBJ1-2,TRBV12-3/TRBV12-4,TGTGCCAGCAAAGGACTTTTGAACTATGGCTACACCTTC,CASKGLLNYGYTF
-,-,TRBJ1-1,TRBV24-1,TGTGCCACCAGTGATTCGGTAGAAGCTTTCTTT,CATSDSVEAFF
-,-,TRBJ1-1,TRBV11-2,TGTGCCAGCAGCTTTAATCGGGACACTGAAGCTTTCTTT,CASSFNRDTEAFF
-,-,TRBJ1-5,TRBV27,TGTGCCAGCAGTACCCGCCCCTCCACAAATAGCAATCAGCCCCAGCATTTT,CASSTRPSTNSNQPQHF
-,-,TRBJ2-7,TRBV19,TGTGCCAGTAGTATAGGATGGACAGAGGGCGAGCAGTACTTC,CASSIGWTEGEQYF
-,-,TRBJ1-1,TRBV20-1,TGCAGTGCTCGCGGCGGAACTGAAGCTTTCTTT,CSARGGTEAFF
-,-,TRBJ1-1,TRBV28,TGTGCCAGTGGACTGGCGGGGAACACTGAAGCTTTCTTT,CASGLAGNTEAFF
-,-,TRBJ1-3,TRBV5-4,TGTGCCAGCAGACCTCAGGAGGACGGAAACACCATATATTTT,CASRPQEDGNTIYF
-,-,TRBJ1-1,TRBV6-6,TGTGCCAGCAGTCCGAGGGACACTGAAGCTTTCTTT,CASSPRDTEAFF
-,-,TRBJ2-1,TRBV11-3,TGTGCCAGCAGCTTAAATCGGGCTAGCGAATACAATGAGCAGTTCTTC,CASSLNRASEYNEQFF
once,-,TRBJ2-2,TRBV5-1,TGCGCCAGCAGCTTGGGGGCCCCCGGGGAGCTGTTTTTT,CASSLGAPGELFF